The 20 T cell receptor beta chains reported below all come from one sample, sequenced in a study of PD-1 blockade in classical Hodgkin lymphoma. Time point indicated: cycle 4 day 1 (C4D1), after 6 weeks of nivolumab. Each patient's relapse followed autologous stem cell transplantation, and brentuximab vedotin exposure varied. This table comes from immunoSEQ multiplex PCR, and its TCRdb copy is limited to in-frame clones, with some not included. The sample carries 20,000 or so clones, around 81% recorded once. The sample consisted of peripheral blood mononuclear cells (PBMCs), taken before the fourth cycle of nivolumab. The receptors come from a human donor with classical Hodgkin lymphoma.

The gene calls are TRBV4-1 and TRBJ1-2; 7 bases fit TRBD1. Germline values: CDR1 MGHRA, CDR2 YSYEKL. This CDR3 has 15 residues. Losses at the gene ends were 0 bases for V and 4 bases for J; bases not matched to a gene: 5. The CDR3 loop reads CASSQDRGRGYGYTF. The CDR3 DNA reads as TGCGCCAGCAGCCAAGATAGGGGGCGCGGCTATGGCTACACCTTC.

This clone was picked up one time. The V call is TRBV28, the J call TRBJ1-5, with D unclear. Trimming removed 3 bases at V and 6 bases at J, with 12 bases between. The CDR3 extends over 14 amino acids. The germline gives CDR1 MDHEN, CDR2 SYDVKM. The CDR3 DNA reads TGTGCCAGCAGTTTCTCGGCAGGCGTTCAGCCCCAGCATTTT. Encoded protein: CASSFSAGVQPQHF.

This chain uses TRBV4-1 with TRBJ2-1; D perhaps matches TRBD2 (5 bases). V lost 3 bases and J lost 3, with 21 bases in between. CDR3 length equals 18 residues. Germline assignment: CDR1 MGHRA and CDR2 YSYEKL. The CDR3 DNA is TGCGCCAGCAGCCACCACCCTGCAGGAGCGGCCGGCTACAATGAGCAGTTCTTC. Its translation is CASSHHPAGAAGYNEQFF.

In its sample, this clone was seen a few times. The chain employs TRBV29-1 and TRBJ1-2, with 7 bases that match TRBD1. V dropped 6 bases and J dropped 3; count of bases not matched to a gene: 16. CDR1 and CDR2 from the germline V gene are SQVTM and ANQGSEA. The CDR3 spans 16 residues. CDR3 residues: CSVLLMTGRGDYGYTF. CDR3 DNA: TGCAGCGTCTTACTGATGACAGGGCGAGGGGACTATGGCTACACCTTC.

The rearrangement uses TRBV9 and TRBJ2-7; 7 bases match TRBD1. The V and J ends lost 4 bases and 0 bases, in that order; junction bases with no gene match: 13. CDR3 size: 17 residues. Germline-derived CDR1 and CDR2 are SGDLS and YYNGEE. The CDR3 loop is CASSRDSLLTGSYEQYF. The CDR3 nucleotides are TGTGCCAGCAGCCGGGACAGCCTCCTTACGGGCTCCTACGAGCAGTACTTC.

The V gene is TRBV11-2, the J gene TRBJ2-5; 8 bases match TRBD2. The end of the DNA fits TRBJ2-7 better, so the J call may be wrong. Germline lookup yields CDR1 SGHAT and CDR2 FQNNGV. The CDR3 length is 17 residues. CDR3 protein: CASSYGDGLAKVYEQYF. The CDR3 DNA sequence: TGTGCCAGCAGCTACGGTGACGGACTAGCAAAAGTATACGAGCAGTACTTC.

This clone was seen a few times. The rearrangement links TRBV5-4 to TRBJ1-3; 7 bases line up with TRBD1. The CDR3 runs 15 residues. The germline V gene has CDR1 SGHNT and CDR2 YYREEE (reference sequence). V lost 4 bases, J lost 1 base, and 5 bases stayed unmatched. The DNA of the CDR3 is TGTGCCAGCAGCGCCGGGACAGCTTCTGGAAACACCATATATTTT. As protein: CASSAGTASGNTIYF.

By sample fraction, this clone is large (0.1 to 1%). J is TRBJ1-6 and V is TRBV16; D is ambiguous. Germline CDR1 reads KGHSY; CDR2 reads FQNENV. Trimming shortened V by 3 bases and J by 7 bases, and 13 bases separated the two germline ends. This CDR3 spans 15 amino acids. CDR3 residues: CASSHPDASNSPLHF. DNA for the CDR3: TGTGCCAGCAGCCACCCGGACGCATCAAATTCACCCCTCCACTTT. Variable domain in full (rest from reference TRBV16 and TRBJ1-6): GEEVAQTPKHLVRGEGQKAKLYCAPIKGHSYVFWYQQVLKNEFKFLISFQNENVFDETGMPKERFSAKCLPNSPCSLEIQATKLEDSAVYFCASSHPDASNSPLHFGNGTRLTVT.

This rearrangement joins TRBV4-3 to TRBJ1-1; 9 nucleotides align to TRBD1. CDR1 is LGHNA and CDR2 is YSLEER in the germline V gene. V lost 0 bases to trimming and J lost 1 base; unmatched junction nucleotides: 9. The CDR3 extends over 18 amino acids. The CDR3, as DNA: TGCGCCAGCAGCCAAGATTCGGGACAGGGCGACCCGAACACTGAAGCTTTCTTT. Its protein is CASSQDSGQGDPNTEAFF.

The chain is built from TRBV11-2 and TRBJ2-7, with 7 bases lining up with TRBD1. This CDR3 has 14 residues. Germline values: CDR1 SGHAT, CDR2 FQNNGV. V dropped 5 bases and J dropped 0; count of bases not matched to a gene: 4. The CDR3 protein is CASSTGQNSYEQYV. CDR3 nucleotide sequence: TGTGCCAGCAGCACGGGACAGAACTCCTACGAGCAGTACGTC.

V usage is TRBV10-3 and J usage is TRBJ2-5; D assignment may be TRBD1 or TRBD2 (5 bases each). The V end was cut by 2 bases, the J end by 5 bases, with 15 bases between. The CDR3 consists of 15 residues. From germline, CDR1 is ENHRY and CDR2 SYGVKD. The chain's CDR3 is CAISEQGSGSETQYF. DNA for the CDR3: TGTGCCATCAGTGAGCAGGGCTCAGGGAGCGAGACCCAGTACTTC.

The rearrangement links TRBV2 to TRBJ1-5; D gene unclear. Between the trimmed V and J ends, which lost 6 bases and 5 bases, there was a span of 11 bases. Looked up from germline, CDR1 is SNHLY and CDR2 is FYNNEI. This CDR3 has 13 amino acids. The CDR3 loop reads CASRFSDYQPQHF. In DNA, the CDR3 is TGTGCCAGCAGGTTCTCGGATTATCAGCCCCAGCATTTT. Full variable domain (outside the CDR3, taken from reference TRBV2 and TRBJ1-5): EPEVTQTPSHQVTQMGQEVILRCVPISNHLYFYWYRQILGQKVEFLVSFYNNEISEKSEIFDDQFSVERPDGSNFTLKIRSTKLEDSAMYFCASRFSDYQPQHFGDGTRLSIL.

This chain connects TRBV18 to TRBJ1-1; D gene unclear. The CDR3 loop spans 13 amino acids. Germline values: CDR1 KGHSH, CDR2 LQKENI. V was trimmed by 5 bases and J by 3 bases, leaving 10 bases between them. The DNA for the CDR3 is TGTGCCAGCTCAGCCAACCGGGACACTGAAGCTTTCTTT. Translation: CASSANRDTEAFF.

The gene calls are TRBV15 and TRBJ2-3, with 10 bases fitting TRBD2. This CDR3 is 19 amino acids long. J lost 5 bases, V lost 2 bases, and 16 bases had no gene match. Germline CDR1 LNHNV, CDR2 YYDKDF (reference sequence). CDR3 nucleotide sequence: TGTGCCACCAGCAGACCCCTTTTGCTAGCGGGAGAAGAGAGAGATACGCAGTATTTT. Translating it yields CATSRPLLLAGEERDTQYF.

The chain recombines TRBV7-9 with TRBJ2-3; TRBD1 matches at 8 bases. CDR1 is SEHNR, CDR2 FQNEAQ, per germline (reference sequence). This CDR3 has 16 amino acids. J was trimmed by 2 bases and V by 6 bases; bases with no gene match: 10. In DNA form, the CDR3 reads TGTGCCAGCAGACCAGGGGGCGCCGGGGCCACAGATACGCAGTATTTT. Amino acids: CASRPGGAGATDTQYF.

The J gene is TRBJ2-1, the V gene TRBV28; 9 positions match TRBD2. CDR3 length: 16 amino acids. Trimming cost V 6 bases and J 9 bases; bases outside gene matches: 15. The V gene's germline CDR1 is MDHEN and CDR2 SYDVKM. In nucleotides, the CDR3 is TGTGCCAGCAGATCTTCTACGGCGGGGGGGCGCGGTGAGCAGTTCTTC. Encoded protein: CASRSSTAGGRGEQFF.

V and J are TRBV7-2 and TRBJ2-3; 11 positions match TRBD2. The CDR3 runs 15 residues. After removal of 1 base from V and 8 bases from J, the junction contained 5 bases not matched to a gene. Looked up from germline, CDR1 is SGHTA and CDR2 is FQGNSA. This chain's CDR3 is CASSLVLAGGGTQYF. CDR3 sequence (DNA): TGTGCCAGCAGCTTAGTTCTAGCGGGGGGCGGTACGCAGTATTTT.

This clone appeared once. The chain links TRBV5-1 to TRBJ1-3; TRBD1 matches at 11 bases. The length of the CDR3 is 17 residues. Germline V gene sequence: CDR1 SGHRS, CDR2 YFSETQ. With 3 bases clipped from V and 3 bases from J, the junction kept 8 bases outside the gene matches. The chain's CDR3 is CASSSVGQGDFGNTIYF. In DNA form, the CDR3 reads TGCGCCAGCAGCTCCGTGGGACAGGGGGATTTTGGAAACACCATATATTTT. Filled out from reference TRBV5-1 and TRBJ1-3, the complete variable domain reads KAGVTQTPRYLIKTRGQQVTLSCSPISGHRSVSWYQQTPGQGLQFLFEYFSETQRNKGNFPGRFSGRQFSNSRSEMNVSTLELGDSALYLCASSSVGQGDFGNTIYFGEGSWLTVV.

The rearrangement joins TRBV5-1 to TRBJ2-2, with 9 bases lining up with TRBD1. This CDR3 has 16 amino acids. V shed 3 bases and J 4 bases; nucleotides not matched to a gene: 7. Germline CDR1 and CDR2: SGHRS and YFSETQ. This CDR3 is CASSWDRVGSTGELFF. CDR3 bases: TGCGCCAGCAGCTGGGACAGGGTGGGGTCCACCGGGGAGCTGTTTTTT.

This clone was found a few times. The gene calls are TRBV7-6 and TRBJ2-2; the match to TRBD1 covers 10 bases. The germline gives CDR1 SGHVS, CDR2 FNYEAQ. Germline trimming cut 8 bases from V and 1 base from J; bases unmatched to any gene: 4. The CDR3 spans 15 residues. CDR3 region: CASGQGGLNTGELFF. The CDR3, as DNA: TGTGCCAGCGGACAGGGGGGATTGAACACCGGGGAGCTGTTTTTT.